This entry concerns a single T cell receptor (beta chain). The target of this receptor is not known. Base qualities are not at hand, and no much larger clone is one base apart. From a lookup of the germline V gene, CDR1 and CDR2 are SGHRS and YFSETQ. From its cysteine to its phenylalanine, the CDR3 spans 14 amino acids. Of the read, only the CDR3 DNA is kept; its 42 bases are in frame from base 1. At the junction V is shortened by 0 bases and J by 5 bases, with 10 bases in between. This specimen belongs to a study of blood T cells in healthy people across ages (dated by TCRdb to between 2014 and 2017). With respect to the entire study: In model experiments, roughly one uniquely barcoded TCR beta cDNA molecule per two T cells was captured by template switching. Age-related changes in TCR beta repertoire diversity were measured in the study by deep sequencing normalized with unique cDNA molecular identifiers. Using the same blood draw, the study looked at two additional independent replicas of 1 million unique cDNA reads for two donors, one aged 18 to 30 and the other aged 80 or older. Donors of different ages were randomly distributed across sequencing lanes to avoid experimental bias. The donors were divided into four age groups: young (average approximately 15 years), middle-aged (about 40), aged (about 60) and long-lived (around 87).

Library preparation used 5' RACE. The sample was run on an Illumina HiSeq 2500. The second PCR ran for roughly 7 to 12 cycles and used a J-beta primer mix along with a sample-barcoded 5' primer. A unique molecular identifier was introduced onto each TCR beta cDNA molecule by a template-switch 5' adaptor carrying 12 random nucleotides. Each sample yielded at least 2.5 million CDR3-containing paired-end reads. All of the RNA was converted into first-strand cDNA using the Mint cDNA synthesis kit, with a TRBC-specific oligonucleotide serving as the primer. After uracil-DNA glycosylase treatment, a first 18-cycle PCR used universal primers M1SS and BC2_uni_R on all cDNA. The paper's data handling went like this. Normalization of each sample was performed by random selection of 1 million high-quality reads, each carrying a distinct molecular identifier. Instead of being binned into consensus sequences, reads that shared molecular identifiers were thrown out. CDR3 identification, clonotype clustering and error correction used MiTCR with a Q25 quality threshold and the strictest error-elimination algorithm. A nonparametric unseen species model using Euler transformation provided a lower-bound estimate of total TCR beta diversity. TCRdb took the public reads, trimmed them with fastp at Q25, ran MiXCR for clone calling and kept in-frame beta chains. Each CDR3 protein gets just one entry, which takes the most common genes and DNA from the rows behind it. TCRdb, rather than the study authors, made the V and J calls. The sample profile shows 750,000 to 950,000 distinct CDR3 sequences; roughly 50% of them were found once. The top ten hold about 42% of the sample.

Donors were around 37 systemically healthy Caucasian individuals from Russia aged 6 to 90 years. Ten milliliters of peripheral blood were drawn from each donor into EDTA-treated Vacutainer tubes. Ficoll-Paque density-gradient centrifugation was used to isolate PBMCs, with at least 6 million per sample. Trizol reagent was used to extract total RNA from the PBMCs, yielding at least 5 micrograms per sample. For every donor, flow cytometry on a PBMC aliquot measured the percentage of naive CD45RAhigh/CD27high T cells. What the research found in general, with its limitations: Because donor CMV infection status was unknown, age-related changes in expanded clonotypes were potentially confounded. A strong correlation was found between observed TCR beta diversity and the percentage of naive T cells measured by flow cytometry. The long-lived group showed more naive CD4+ T cells, fewer expanded clones and increased TCR diversity than the aged group, suggesting age selection. Bulk unsorted PBMC profiling prevented conclusive comparison of naive and antigen-experienced compartments. Observed TCR beta diversity per million T cells fell roughly linearly with age, and a significant reduction was already apparent by age around 40. Estimates of total diversity based on one million sequenced T cells were considered lower bounds and underestimates.

The rearranged segments are TRBV5-1 and TRBJ2-3; the D gene assignment is ambiguous. This sequence originates from a man older than 75 in good health. Sequencing was carried out using blood. The sequence in DNA is TGCGCCAGCAGCTTGGCCGGTCTCAAAGATACGCAGTATTTT. It translates to CASSLAGLKDTQYF.